Listed here are 8 T cell receptor beta chains from one sample, sequenced in a study of blood T cells in healthy people across ages. Primed by a sample-barcoded 5' primer and a J-beta primer mix, a second PCR proceeded for 7 to 11 cycles. TCRdb ran MiXCR on the 5' RACE reads and lists one entry per CDR3 protein. The top ten hold roughly 8% of the sample, which has 1.5 million to 2 million distinct CDR3 sequences, 28% seen once. The source material was blood. Source of these receptors: a woman in her 30s in good health.

At least ten counts were recorded for this clonotype. The chain links TRBV5-5 to TRBJ2-7, with 7 bases lining up with TRBD1. CDR1 is SGHKS, CDR2 YYEKEE, per germline (reference sequence). The trim removed 1 base at V and 3 bases at J, leaving 7 bases unmatched. CDR3 length: 15 amino acids. The CDR3 nucleotides are TGTGCCAGCAGCTTGTGGGACAGAAACTACTACGAGCAGTACTTC. Its translation is CASSLWDRNYYEQYF.

This clonotype was seen a few times. The gene calls are TRBV5-1 and TRBJ2-1; TRBD1 matches 7 bases. In germline, CDR1 is SGHRS, CDR2 YFSETQ. V dropped 3 bases and J dropped 7; count of bases not matched to a gene: 4. The length of the CDR3 is 13 residues. CDR3 sequence (DNA): TGCGCCAGCAGCTCGACAGGGTTGAATGAGCAGTTCTTC. Translated, it gives CASSSTGLNEQFF.

The rearrangement joins TRBV7-2 to TRBJ2-1, with unresolved D. The germline V gene encodes CDR1 SGHTA and CDR2 FQGNSA. V was cut by 5 bases and J by 0 bases, with 11 bases left in between. CDR3 length equals 15 residues. CDR3 region: CASSPQLSSYNEQFF. CDR3 nucleotide sequence: TGTGCCAGCAGCCCACAGCTTAGCTCCTACAATGAGCAGTTCTTC. The full variable domain, its missing parts supplied by reference TRBV7-2 and TRBJ2-1, is GAGVSQSPSNKVTEKGKDVELRCDPISGHTALYWYRQSLGQGLEFLIYFQGNSAPDKSGLPSDRFSAERTGGSVSTLTIQRTQQEDSAVYLCASSPQLSSYNEQFFGPGTRLTVL.

This clonotype was seen a few times. J is TRBJ2-1 and V is TRBV7-2; 12 nucleotides align to TRBD2. Per the germline V gene, CDR1 is SGHTA and CDR2 is FQGNSA. Trimming took 1 base from V and 9 from J; bases not matched to a gene: 4. The CDR3 spans 15 residues. In DNA form, the CDR3 reads TGTGCCAGCAGCTTAGGGCTAGCGGGAGGGGCTGAGCAGTTCTTC. Amino acid sequence: CASSLGLAGGAEQFF.

This chain uses TRBV7-2 with TRBJ2-3; 9 bases align to TRBD2. CDR1 is SGHTA and CDR2 is FQGNSA in the germline V gene. The junction had 4 bases not matched to a gene; V was cut back by 2 bases and J by 7 bases. This CDR3 region has 14 residues. Written as DNA, the CDR3 is TGTGCCAGCAGCTTATTACTAGCGGGCAATACGCAGTATTTT. Translating gives CASSLLLAGNTQYF.

This clonotype was counted at least ten times. The chain couples TRBV12-3 or TRBV12-4 to TRBJ2-7; D is undetermined. This CDR3 is 11 amino acids long. Trimming took 5 bases from V and 6 from J, leaving 8 bases between them. Written as DNA, the CDR3 is TGTGCCAGCAGTAGCCTATTCGAGCAGTACTTC. Its protein product is CASSSLFEQYF.

The chain carries TRBV7-2 and TRBJ2-1; D could derive from TRBD1 or TRBD2 (5 bases each). V lost 2 bases and J lost 3, with 11 bases in between. Germline assignment: CDR1 SGHTA and CDR2 FQGNSA. The CDR3 runs to 15 residues. The CDR3 DNA reads as TGTGCCAGCAGCTTACAAGGGGAGATCTACAATGAGCAGTTCTTC. Amino acids: CASSLQGEIYNEQFF.

A word on this clonotype: A much larger clonotype is one base distant, so this may be a read error. The CDR3 DNA follows: TGTGCCATCAGTACAGGAAGGCAAGAGACCAAGTACTTC. As protein: CAISTGRQETKYF. V is TRBV10-3 and J is TRBJ2-5; possibly TRBD1 for D (5 bases). CDR3 size: 13 residues. Germline V gene data show CDR1 as ENHRY and CDR2 as SYGVKD.